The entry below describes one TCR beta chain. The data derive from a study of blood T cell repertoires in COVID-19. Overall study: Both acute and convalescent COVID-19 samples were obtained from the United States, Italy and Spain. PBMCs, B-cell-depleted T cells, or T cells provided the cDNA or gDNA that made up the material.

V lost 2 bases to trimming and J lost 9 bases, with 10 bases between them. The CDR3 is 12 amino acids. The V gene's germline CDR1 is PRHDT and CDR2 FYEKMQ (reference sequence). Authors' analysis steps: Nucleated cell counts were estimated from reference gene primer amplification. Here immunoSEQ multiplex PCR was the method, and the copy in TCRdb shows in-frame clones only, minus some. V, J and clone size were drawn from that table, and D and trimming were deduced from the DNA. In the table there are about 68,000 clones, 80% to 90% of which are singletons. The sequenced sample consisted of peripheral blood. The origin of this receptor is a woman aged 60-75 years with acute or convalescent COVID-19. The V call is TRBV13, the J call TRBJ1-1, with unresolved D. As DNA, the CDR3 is TGTGCCAGCAGCTTAAGCGGATATCAAGCTTTCTTT. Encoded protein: CASSLSGYQAFF. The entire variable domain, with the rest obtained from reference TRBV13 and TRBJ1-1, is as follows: AAGVIQSPRHLIKEKRETATLKCYPIPRHDTVYWYQQGPGQDPQFLISFYEKMQSDKGSIPDRFSAQQFSDYHSELNMSSLELGDSALYFCASSLSGYQAFFGQGTRLTVV.